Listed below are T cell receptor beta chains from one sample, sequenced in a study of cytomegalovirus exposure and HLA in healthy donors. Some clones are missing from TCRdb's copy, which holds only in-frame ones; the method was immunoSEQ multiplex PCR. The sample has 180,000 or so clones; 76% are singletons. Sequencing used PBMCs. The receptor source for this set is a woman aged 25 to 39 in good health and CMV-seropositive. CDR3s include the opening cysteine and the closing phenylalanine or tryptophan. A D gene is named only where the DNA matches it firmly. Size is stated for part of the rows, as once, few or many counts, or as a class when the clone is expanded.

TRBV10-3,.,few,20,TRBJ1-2,TGTGCCATCAGTGGCCAGTCCGGTGCCGACTCCGAGAGGCTACGCTATGGCTACACCTTC,CAISGQSGADSERLRYGYTF
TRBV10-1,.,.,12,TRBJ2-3,TGCGCTTCCTCTCTAGGAACAGATACGCAGTATTTT,CASSLGTDTQYF
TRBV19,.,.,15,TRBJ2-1,TGTGCCAGTAGGGTAGCGGTTAGCTCCTACAATGAGCAGTTCTTC,CASRVAVSSYNEQFF
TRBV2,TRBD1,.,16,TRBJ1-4,TGTGCCAGCAGTAATGGACAGGGGAGAACTAATGAAAAACTGTTTTTT,CASSNGQGRTNEKLFF
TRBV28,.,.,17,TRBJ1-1,TGTGCCAGCAGCACAGGCGGGGACCGGGAGATGAACACTGAAGCTTTCTTT,CASSTGGDREMNTEAFF
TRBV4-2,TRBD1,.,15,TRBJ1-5,TGTGCCAGCAGCCAAGGTGGGACAGGTGGACAGCCCCAGCATTTT,CASSQGGTGGQPQHF
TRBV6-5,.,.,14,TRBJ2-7,TGTGCCAGCAGTTACTCGGGGCGGGGCTACGAGCAGTACTTC,CASSYSGRGYEQYF
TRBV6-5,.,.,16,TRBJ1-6,TGTGCCAGCAGTTACCGCGGTGACCCCCCCGGATCACCCCTCCACTTT,CASSYRGDPPGSPLHF
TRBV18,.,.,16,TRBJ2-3,TGTGCCAGCTCACCCCGGGACATAGCAAACACAGATACGCAGTATTTT,CASSPRDIANTDTQYF
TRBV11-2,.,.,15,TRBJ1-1,TGTGCCAGCAGCTTACACCAGGGGTGGGACACTGAAGCTTTCTTT,CASSLHQGWDTEAFF
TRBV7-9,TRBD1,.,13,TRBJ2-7,TGTGCCAGCAGCTCGACAGGGCCGGCCGAGCAGTACTTC,CASSSTGPAEQYF
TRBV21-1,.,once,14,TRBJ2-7,TGTGCCAGCACCCGAGCCGCCCACCACTACGAGCAGTACTTC,CASTRAAHHYEQYF
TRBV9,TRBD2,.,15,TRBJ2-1,TGTGCCAGCAGCGTAGTAGCGGGGGGGCTATATGAGCAGTTCTTC,CASSVVAGGLYEQFF
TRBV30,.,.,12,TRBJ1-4,TGTGCCTTAACCCGGGGGGATGAAAAACTGTTTTTT,CALTRGDEKLFF
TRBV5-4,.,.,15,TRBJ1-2,TGTGCCAGCAGCTTTGCTACAGGGTGGAACTATGGCTACACCTTC,CASSFATGWNYGYTF
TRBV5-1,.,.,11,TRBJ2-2,TGCGCCAGCAGCCTACAGGGGGAGCTGTTTTTT,CASSLQGELFF
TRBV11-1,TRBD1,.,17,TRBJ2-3,TGTGCCAGCAGCTTAAGTCAGGGGGAGTGGGGCACAGATACGCAGTATTTT,CASSLSQGEWGTDTQYF
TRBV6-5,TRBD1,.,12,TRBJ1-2,TGTGCCAGCACGCGCAGGGGGGATGGCTACACCTTC,CASTRRGDGYTF
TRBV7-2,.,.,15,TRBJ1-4,TGTGCCAGCAGCTCCTCACAGGGCTTCGATGAAAAACTGTTTTTT,CASSSSQGFDEKLFF
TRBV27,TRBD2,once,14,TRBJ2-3,TGTGCCAGCCGGCGGGGGTCGATAGGAGATACGCAGTATTTT,CASRRGSIGDTQYF
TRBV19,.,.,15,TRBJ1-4,TGTGCCAGTAGCCCCCCGGCAGGTCGTAATGAAAAACTGTTTTTT,CASSPPAGRNEKLFF